This T cell receptor beta chain was documented in a study of blood T cell repertoires in COVID-19. Authors' data handling: Counts of nucleated cells, estimated from reference gene primer amplification, were obtained. The protocol was immunoSEQ multiplex PCR, while the TCRdb copy is restricted to in-frame clones and leaves out a portion. V and J calls plus clone size are reproduced from that table; the DNA served to infer D and trimming. This sample carries approximately 360,000 clones, roughly 90% of them seen once, and the ten largest clones take over 0.9%. V lost 3 bases to trimming and J lost 8 bases; unmatched junction nucleotides: 10. This CDR3 spans 15 amino acids. Germline loops: CDR1 SGHKS, CDR2 YYEKEE (reference sequence). Participants spanned ages about 18 to 95 years and resided in 20 to 30 US areas. Assignment of participants to cohorts was predicated upon participant-reported clinical history.

Specimen: PBMCs or T cells enriched from blood (not recorded which). The TCR was taken from a woman aged 25 to 39 with acute COVID-19. The chain recombines TRBV5-5 with TRBJ1-4; 7 bases map to TRBD1. CDR3 residues: CASSYLRGEEEKLFF. CDR3 nucleotides: TGTGCCAGCAGCTACCTCAGGGGGGAGGAGGAAAAACTGTTTTTT.